The 16 T cell receptor beta chains presented below share a single source sample, sequenced in a study of blood T cells in healthy people across ages. Together with a sample-barcoded 5' primer, a J-beta primer mix was included in a second PCR lasting roughly 6 to 12 cycles. A single record per CDR3 protein comes from TCRdb applying MiXCR to the 5' RACE reads. The sample has more than 1,400,000 distinct CDR3 sequences, around 42% seen once. Input material: blood. The receptors originated from a woman younger than 30 in good health.

The CDR3 nucleotides read TGTGCCAGCAGCCATGCGACTAGAGGGTTCGCAGATACGCAGTATTTT. Its translation is CASSHATRGFADTQYF. The chain joins TRBV4-2 to TRBJ2-3; tentatively, D is TRBD2 (6 bases). V was cut by 3 bases and J by 4 bases, with 17 bases left in between. Germline CDR1 and CDR2: LGHNA and YNFKEQ. The CDR3 is made up of 16 amino acids.

As for this clonotype: One end of the junction does not line up with germline, which may come from a read error. This chain joins TRBV12-3 or TRBV12-4 and TRBJ1-4, with 10 bases matching TRBD1. The CDR3 sequence is 16 residues long. CDR3 amino acids: CTSRPRPGTGDEKLFF. The CDR3 nucleotides are TGTACCAGCAGACCCCGACCCGGGACAGGGGATGAAAAACTGTTTTTT.

The gene calls are TRBV15 and TRBJ2-3; the match to TRBD2 covers 10 bases. CDR1 is LNHNV, CDR2 YYDKDF, per germline (reference sequence). J lost 2 bases, V lost 0 bases, and 11 bases had no gene match. The CDR3 spans 19 residues. The CDR3 nucleotides are TGTGCCACCAGCAGAGAATTGGCCGGGACTAGCGTATTCACAGATACGCAGTATTTT. Protein sequence: CATSRELAGTSVFTDTQYF.

The chain employs TRBV5-1 and TRBJ2-1, with D uncertain. CDR1 and CDR2 from the germline V gene are SGHRS and YFSETQ. The CDR3 is 14 residues long. Trimming left V 6 bases short and J 6 bases short, with 16 bases between. CDR3 sequence (DNA): TGCGCCAGCACCTGGACGGTATTGAGCAATGAGCAGTTCTTC. Translation: CASTWTVLSNEQFF.

Here the CDR3 DNA reads TGTGCCAGGGGTTCCACAGATACGCAGTATTTT. Residues: CARGSTDTQYF. The gene calls are TRBV30 and TRBJ2-3; a possible D gene is TRBD1 (5 bases). The CDR3 is 11 amino acids. Trimming pared 8 bases from V and 2 bases from J, leaving 8 bases between. Germline V gene sequence: CDR1 GTSNPN, CDR2 SVGIG (reference sequence).

V is TRBV12-3 or TRBV12-4 and J is TRBJ1-2; no clear D gene. Between the trimmed V and J ends, which lost 10 bases and 8 bases, there was a span of 17 bases. This CDR3 region has 12 residues. CDR3 bases: TGTGCCATCCCCTTGAGGATGGGCGGCTACACCTTC. It translates to CAIPLRMGGYTF.

A few counts support this clonotype. The V call is TRBV5-1, the J call TRBJ2-5; the D is unclear. Germline V CDR1 and CDR2: SGHRS, YFSETQ. The CDR3 extends over 13 amino acids. V was shortened by 0 bases and J by 5 bases, with 8 bases between the two germline ends. The CDR3, as DNA: TGCGCCAGCAGCTTGGACGTTCCGGAGACCCAGTACTTC. Encoded protein: CASSLDVPETQYF.

The CDR3 loop reads CASSFPLDTDTQYF. The DNA for the CDR3 is TGTGCCAGCAGCTTCCCGCTCGACACAGATACGCAGTATTTT. The V gene is TRBV7-2, the J gene TRBJ2-3; D remains unclear. V was shortened by 3 bases and J by 2 bases, with 9 bases between the two germline ends. From germline, CDR1 is SGHTA and CDR2 FQGNSA. This CDR3 has 14 amino acids.

The rearrangement links TRBV12-3 or TRBV12-4 to TRBJ1-5, with D possibly being TRBD1 (5 bases). Trimming took off 5 bases at V and 7 bases at J, with 18 bases between the two ends. CDR3 length: 15 amino acids. The CDR3 region is CASSPGLTNSQPQHF. The CDR3 coding sequence is TGTGCCAGCAGTCCGGGACTGACAAACAGCCAGCCCCAGCATTTT.

As concerns this clonotype: This may stem from a read error, because a much larger clone lies one nucleotide away. The rearrangement links TRBV27 to TRBJ2-5; no clear D gene. This CDR3 spans 14 amino acids. The V end lost 4 bases, the J end lost 5 bases, and 14 bases lay between the germline ends. Germline values: CDR1 MNHEY, CDR2 SMNVEV (reference sequence). The CDR3 is CASSSFAGSETQYF. The CDR3 DNA reads TGTGCCAGCAGTTCATTTGCCGGGTCGGAGACCCAGTACTTC.

The chain joins TRBV7-2 to TRBJ2-7; D uncertain. This CDR3 is 15 amino acids long. Germline V gene lookup returns CDR1 SGHTA and CDR2 FQGNSA. V gave up 1 base and J gave up 4 bases, with 14 bases separating them. The CDR3 reads CASSLVVGPGYEQYF. As DNA, the CDR3 is TGTGCCAGCAGCTTAGTGGTAGGGCCCGGGTACGAGCAGTACTTC.

The rearrangement joins TRBV7-2 to TRBJ2-5, with D possibly TRBD1 on 5 matching bases. Trimming removed 5 bases from V and 5 bases from J, with 9 bases in between. The CDR3 runs 12 residues. Looked up from germline, CDR1 is SGHTA and CDR2 is FQGNSA. The CDR3 reads CASSVGVETQYF. CDR3 coding DNA: TGTGCCAGCAGCGTAGGGGTTGAGACCCAGTACTTC.

This clonotype was recorded at least ten times. The V and J genes are TRBV29-1 and TRBJ2-1; 10 bases match TRBD1. Germline values: CDR1 SQVTM, CDR2 ANQGSEA. J lost 2 bases, V lost 4 bases, and 17 bases had no gene match. The CDR3 totals 19 residues. The chain's CDR3 is CSVGLTAGTGQGAYNEQFF. The CDR3 DNA is TGCAGCGTTGGTTTAACCGCCGGGACAGGACAGGGGGCCTACAATGAGCAGTTCTTC.

This clonotype has more than one count but fewer than ten. V is TRBV4-1 and J is TRBJ1-5, with no clear D. The V gene's germline CDR1 is MGHRA and CDR2 YSYEKL. Trimming cost V 4 bases and J 9 bases, with 19 bases left between them. This CDR3 comprises 15 residues. DNA for the CDR3: TGCGCCAGCAGCCCCCGCGAGGGTTTAGTATGGCCCCAGCATTTT. It translates to CASSPREGLVWPQHF.

This clonotype was counted only a few times. The gene calls are TRBV12-3 or TRBV12-4 and TRBJ2-7; D possibly matches TRBD1 or TRBD2 (6 bases each). This CDR3 has 13 amino acids. Trimming removed 2 bases from V and 7 bases from J, with 12 bases in between. CDR3 region: CASSLMGGREQYF. The CDR3 DNA reads TGTGCCAGCAGTTTAATGGGGGGCCGGGAGCAGTACTTC.

The rearrangement links TRBV20-1 to TRBJ2-2; 7 bases map to TRBD2. This CDR3 spans 16 amino acids. CDR1 and CDR2 (germline): DFQATT, SNEGSKA (reference sequence). V shed 0 bases and J 3 bases; nucleotides not matched to a gene: 7. CDR3 nucleotides: TGCAGTGCTAGAGATTTAGCTAGCGGCGACACCGGGGAGCTGTTTTTT. This sequence encodes CSARDLASGDTGELFF.